The TCR beta chain under discussion was sequenced for a study of blood T cell repertoires in COVID-19. The overall study: Nucleic acid was either cDNA or gDNA, and it came from T cells, B-cell-depleted T cells, or PBMCs.

Per the study methods: Counts of nucleated cells, estimated from reference gene primer amplification, were obtained. TCRdb's table, derived via immunoSEQ multiplex PCR, lists solely in-frame clones and lacks some. Clone size and the V and J calls come from that table; the DNA yielded D and trimming. This table holds about 220,000 clones, around 86% found once. There are a few counts of this clone. Germline V gene sequence: CDR1 SGHTA, CDR2 FQGTGA. Trimming took 5 bases from V and 2 from J, leaving 16 bases between them. The CDR3 extends over 15 amino acids. The receptor was isolated from a human donor in a cohort sampled during active COVID-19. This rearrangement joins TRBV7-3 to TRBJ2-7, with D maybe TRBD2 (6 bases). Specimen: peripheral blood. The DNA for the CDR3 is TGTGCCAGCAGCCCGCTCCCGGGACTCACCTACGAGCAGTACTTC. Translating it yields CASSPLPGLTYEQYF.